This entry features one T cell receptor (beta chain) sequence. The junction shows a germline mismatch at one end, possibly a read error. The record originates from a study of blood T cells in healthy people across ages. Together with a sample-barcoded 5' primer, a J-beta primer mix was included in a second PCR lasting roughly 6 to 12 cycles. TCRdb redid the calling of the 5' RACE reads with MiXCR, one entry per CDR3 protein. The sample has about 780,000 distinct CDR3 sequences; about 62% are singletons. Sequenced material: blood. This TCR was sampled from a man aged 25 to 40 in good health.

This CDR3 reads CTSSQWAVRTDTQYF. The CDR3 nucleotides read TGTACCAGCAGCCAATGGGCGGTGCGCACAGATACGCAGTATTTT. V usage is TRBV27 and J usage is TRBJ2-3; D not certain. CDR3 length: 15 residues. The germline gives CDR1 MNHEY, CDR2 SMNVEV (reference sequence).